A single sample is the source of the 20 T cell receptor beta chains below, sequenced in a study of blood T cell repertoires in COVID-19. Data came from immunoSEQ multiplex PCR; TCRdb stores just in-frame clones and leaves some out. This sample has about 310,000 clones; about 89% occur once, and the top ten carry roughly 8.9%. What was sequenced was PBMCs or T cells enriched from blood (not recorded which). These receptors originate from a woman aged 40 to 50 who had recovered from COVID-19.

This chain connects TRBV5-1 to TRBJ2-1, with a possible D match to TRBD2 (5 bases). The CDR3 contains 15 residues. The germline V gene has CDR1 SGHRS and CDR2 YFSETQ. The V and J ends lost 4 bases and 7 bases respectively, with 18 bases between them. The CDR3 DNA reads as TGCGCCAGCAGCCCAGGACTGCACCAATCTAATGAGCAGTTCTTC. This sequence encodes CASSPGLHQSNEQFF. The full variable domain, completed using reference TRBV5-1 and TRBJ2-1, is KAGVTQTPRYLIKTRGQQVTLSCSPISGHRSVSWYQQTPGQGLQFLFEYFSETQRNKGNFPGRFSGRQFSNSRSEMNVSTLELGDSALYLCASSPGLHQSNEQFFGPGTRLTVL.

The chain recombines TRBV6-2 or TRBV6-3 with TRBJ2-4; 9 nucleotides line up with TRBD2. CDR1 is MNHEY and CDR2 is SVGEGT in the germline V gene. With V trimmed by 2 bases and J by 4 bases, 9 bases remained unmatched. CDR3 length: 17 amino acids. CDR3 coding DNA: TGTGCCAGCAGTTACGGACTAGCGCTATCTATAAAAAACATTCAGTACTTC. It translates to CASSYGLALSIKNIQYF.

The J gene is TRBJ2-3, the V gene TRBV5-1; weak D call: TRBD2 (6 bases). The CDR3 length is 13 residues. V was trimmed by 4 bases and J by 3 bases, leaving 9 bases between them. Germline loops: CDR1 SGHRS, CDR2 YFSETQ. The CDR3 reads CASSRSGTDTQYF. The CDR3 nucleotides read TGCGCCAGCAGCCGTAGCGGAACAGATACGCAGTATTTT. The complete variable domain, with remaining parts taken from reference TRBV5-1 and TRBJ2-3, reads KAGVTQTPRYLIKTRGQQVTLSCSPISGHRSVSWYQQTPGQGLQFLFEYFSETQRNKGNFPGRFSGRQFSNSRSEMNVSTLELGDSALYLCASSRSGTDTQYFGPGTRLTVL.

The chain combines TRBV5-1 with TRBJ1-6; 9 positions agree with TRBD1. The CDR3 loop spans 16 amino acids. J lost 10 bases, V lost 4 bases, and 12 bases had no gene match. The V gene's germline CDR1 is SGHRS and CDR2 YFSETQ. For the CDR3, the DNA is TGCGCCAGCAGCCTGGGACAGGGTGGATCGGGATCACCCCTCCACTTT. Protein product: CASSLGQGGSGSPLHF.

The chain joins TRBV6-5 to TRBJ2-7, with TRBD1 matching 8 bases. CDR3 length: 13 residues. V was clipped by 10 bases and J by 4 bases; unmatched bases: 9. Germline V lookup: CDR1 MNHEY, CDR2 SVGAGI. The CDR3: CATGQGTSYEQYF. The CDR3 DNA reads TGTGCCACCGGACAGGGAACGTCGTACGAGCAGTACTTC.

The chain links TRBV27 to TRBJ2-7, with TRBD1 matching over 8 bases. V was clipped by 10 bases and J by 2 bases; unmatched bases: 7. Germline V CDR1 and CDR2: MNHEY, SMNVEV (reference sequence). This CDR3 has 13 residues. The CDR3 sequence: CATQKGQAYEQYF. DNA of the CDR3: TGTGCCACACAAAAGGGACAGGCCTACGAGCAGTACTTC.

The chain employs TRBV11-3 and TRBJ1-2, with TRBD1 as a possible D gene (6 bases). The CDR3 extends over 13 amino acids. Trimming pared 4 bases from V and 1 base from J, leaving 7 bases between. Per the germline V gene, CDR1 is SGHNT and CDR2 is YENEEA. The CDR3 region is CASSSDSNYGYTF. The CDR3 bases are TGTGCCAGCAGCTCGGACAGTAACTATGGCTACACCTTC.

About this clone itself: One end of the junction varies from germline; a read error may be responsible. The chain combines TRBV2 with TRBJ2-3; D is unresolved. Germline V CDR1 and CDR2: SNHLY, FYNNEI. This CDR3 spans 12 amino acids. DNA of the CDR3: TGTGCTAGCATGGAGTTCACAGATACGCAGTATTTT. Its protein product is CASMEFTDTQYF. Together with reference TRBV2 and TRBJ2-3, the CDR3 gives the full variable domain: EPEVTQTPSHQVTQMGQEVILRCVPISNHLYFYWYRQILGQKVEFLVSFYNNEISEKSEIFDDQFSVERPDGSNFTLKIRSTKLEDSAMYFCASMEFTDTQYFGPGTRLTVL.

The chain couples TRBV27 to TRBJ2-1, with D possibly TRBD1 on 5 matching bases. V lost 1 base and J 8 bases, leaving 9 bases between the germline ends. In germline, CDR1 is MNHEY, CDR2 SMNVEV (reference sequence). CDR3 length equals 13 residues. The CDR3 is CASSLYQGDEQFF. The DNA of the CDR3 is TGTGCCAGCAGTTTATATCAAGGGGATGAGCAGTTCTTC.

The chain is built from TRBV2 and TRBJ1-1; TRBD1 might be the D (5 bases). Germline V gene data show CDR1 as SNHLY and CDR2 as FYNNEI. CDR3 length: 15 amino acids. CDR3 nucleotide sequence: TGTGCGGGGCGGGGGGTACGAGTATCGAGGACTGAAGCTTTCTTT. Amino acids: CAGRGVRVSRTEAFF.

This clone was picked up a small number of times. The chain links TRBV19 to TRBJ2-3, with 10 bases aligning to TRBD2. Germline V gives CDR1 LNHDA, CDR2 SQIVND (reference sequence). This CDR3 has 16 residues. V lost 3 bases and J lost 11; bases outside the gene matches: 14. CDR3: CASSIQGRLAGEMQYF. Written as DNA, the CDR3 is TGTGCCAGTAGTATCCAGGGCCGGCTAGCGGGGGAGATGCAGTATTTT.

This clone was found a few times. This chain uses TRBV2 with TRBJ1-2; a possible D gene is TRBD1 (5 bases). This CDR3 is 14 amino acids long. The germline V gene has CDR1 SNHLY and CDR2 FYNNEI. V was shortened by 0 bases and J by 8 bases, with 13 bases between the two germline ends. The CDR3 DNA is TGTGCCAGCAGTGAAGCGAAGACAGCCGGCGGCTACACCTTC. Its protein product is CASSEAKTAGGYTF. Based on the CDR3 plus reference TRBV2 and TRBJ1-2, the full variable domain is EPEVTQTPSHQVTQMGQEVILRCVPISNHLYFYWYRQILGQKVEFLVSFYNNEISEKSEIFDDQFSVERPDGSNFTLKIRSTKLEDSAMYFCASSEAKTAGGYTFGSGTRLTVV.

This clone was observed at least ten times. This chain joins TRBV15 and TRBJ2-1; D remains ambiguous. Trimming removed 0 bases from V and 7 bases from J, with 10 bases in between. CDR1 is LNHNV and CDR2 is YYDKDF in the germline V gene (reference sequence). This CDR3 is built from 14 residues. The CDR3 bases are TGTGCCACCAGCAGAGAATTCGCAGCGAATGAGCAGTTCTTC. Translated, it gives CATSREFAANEQFF.

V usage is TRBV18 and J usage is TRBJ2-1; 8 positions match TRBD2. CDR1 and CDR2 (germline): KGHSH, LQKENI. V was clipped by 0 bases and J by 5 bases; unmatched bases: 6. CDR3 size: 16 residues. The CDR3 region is CASSPPTGGINNEQFF. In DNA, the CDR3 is TGTGCCAGCTCACCACCGACGGGGGGGATCAACAATGAGCAGTTCTTC. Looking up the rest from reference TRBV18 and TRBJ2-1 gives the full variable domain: NAGVMQNPRHLVRRRGQEARLRCSPMKGHSHVYWYRQLPEEGLKFMVYLQKENIIDESGMPKERFSAEFPKEGPSILRIQQVVRGDSAAYFCASSPPTGGINNEQFFGPGTRLTVL.

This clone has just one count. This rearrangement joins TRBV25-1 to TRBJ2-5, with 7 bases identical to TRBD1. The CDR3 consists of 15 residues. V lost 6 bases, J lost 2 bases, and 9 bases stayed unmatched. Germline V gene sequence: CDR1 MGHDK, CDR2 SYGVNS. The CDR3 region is CASSVPRDRQETQYF. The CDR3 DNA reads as TGTGCCAGCAGCGTTCCCCGGGACAGACAAGAGACCCAGTACTTC.

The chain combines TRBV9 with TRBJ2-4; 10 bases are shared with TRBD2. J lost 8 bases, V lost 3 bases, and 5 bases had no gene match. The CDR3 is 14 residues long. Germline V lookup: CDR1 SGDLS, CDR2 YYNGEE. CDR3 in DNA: TGTGCCAGCAGCGGCACTAGCGGGACTGACATTCAGTACTTC. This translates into CASSGTSGTDIQYF.

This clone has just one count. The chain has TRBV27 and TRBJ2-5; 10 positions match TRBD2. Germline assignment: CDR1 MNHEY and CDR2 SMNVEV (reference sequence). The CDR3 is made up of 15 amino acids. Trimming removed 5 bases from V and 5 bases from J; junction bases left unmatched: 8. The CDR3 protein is CASSISGRAGETQYF. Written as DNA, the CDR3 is TGTGCCAGCAGTATCAGCGGGAGGGCCGGCGAGACCCAGTACTTC.

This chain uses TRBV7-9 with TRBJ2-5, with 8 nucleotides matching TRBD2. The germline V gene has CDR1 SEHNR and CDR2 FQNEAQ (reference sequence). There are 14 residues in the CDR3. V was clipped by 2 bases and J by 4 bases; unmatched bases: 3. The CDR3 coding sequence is TGTGCCAGCAGCTTAATCCTAGCGGGAGAGACCCAGTACTTC. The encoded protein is CASSLILAGETQYF.

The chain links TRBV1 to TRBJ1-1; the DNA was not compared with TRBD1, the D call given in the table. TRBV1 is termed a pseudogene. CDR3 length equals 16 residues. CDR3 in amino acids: CTSSQVHTLLNTEAFF. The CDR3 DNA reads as TGCACCAGCAGCCAAGTACACACCCTCCTGAACACTGAAGCTTTCTTT.

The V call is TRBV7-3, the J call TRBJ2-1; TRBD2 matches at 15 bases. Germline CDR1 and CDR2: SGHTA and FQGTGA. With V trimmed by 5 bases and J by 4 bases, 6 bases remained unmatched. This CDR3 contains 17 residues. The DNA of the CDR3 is TGTGCCAGCAGCAAGGGACTAGCGGGGGGCCGGTACAATGAGCAGTTCTTC. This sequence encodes CASSKGLAGGRYNEQFF. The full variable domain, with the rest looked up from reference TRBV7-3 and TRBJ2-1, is GAGVSQTPSNKVTEKGKYVELRCDPISGHTALYWYRQSLGQGPEFLIYFQGTGAADDSGLPNDRFFAVRPEGSVSTLKIQRTERGDSAVYLCASSKGLAGGRYNEQFFGPGTRLTVL.